This T cell receptor beta chain stems from a study of shared clonotypes between healthy human individuals. Naive CD45RA+ and memory CD45RA-negative subsets were split from CD4+ cells. Produced via immunoSEQ multiplex PCR; TCRdb's table is partial and in-frame only. The table has about 2.5 million clones, around 93% seen once. Input material: naive CD4+ T cells from PBMCs. Subset: CD45RA+ positively selected. The TCR originated in a young man in good health. Some clones in this sample may be carry-over from other donors' samples.

The CDR3 is CASRSDRSGGYTF. The CDR3 region has the DNA TGTGCCAGCAGGTCGGACAGGTCAGGAGGCTACACCTTC. This chain joins TRBV28 and TRBJ1-2; TRBD1 matches at 7 bases. Losses at the gene ends were 6 bases for V and 8 bases for J; bases not matched to a gene: 9. CDR1 is MDHEN, CDR2 SYDVKM, per germline. The CDR3 runs to 13 residues.